This is a list of T cell receptor beta chains from one sample in a study of cytomegalovirus exposure and HLA in healthy donors. Sequencing used immunoSEQ multiplex PCR; TCRdb keeps in-frame clones, though not all of them. The profile shows approximately 170,000 clones, around three quarters of them singletons. The sample consisted of PBMCs. The receptors come from a man aged 35 to 55 in good health and CMV-seronegative. CDR3s include the opening cysteine and the closing phenylalanine or tryptophan. Each record gives: J gene, CDR3 length, clone size, D gene, V gene, CDR3 protein, CDR3 DNA. D genes are given only for firm matches. Clone size appears in some rows only: once, few, many, or a class for an expanded clone.

>TRBJ1-1|15|NA|TRBD1|TRBV7-9
CSSSSRSQGATGAFF
TGTTCCAGCAGCTCCCGGTCACAGGGGGCGACCGGCGCTTTCTTT
>TRBJ1-5|12|once|NA|TRBV25-1
CASTERGYPLHF
TGTGCCAGCACCGAACGGGGGTACCCTTTGCATTTT
>TRBJ2-7|15|NA|TRBD1|TRBV19
CASSIGGQGSYEQYF
TGTGCCAGTAGTATAGGCGGACAGGGAAGTTACGAGCAGTACTTC
>TRBJ2-1|15|NA|TRBD2|TRBV5-6
CASSLGLAGGVEQFF
TGTGCCAGCAGCCTAGGCCTAGCGGGAGGCGTTGAGCAGTTCTTC
>TRBJ2-1|15|NA|TRBD2|TRBV7-2
CASSLGSGRVNEQFF
TGTGCCAGCAGCTTAGGAAGCGGGAGAGTCAATGAGCAGTTCTTC
>TRBJ2-2|15|NA|NA|TRBV7-6
CASSNRGRGAGELFF
TGTGCCAGCAGCAACAGGGGGCGGGGGGCCGGGGAGCTGTTTTTT
>TRBJ2-5|14|NA|NA|TRBV6-6
CASSYSPRQETQYF
TGTGCCAGCAGTTACTCCCCGAGACAAGAGACCCAGTACTTC
>TRBJ1-1|16|NA|NA|TRBV7-8
CASSLLGQNMNTEAFF
TGTGCCAGCAGCTTATTGGGACAAAACATGAACACTGAAGCTTTCTTT
>TRBJ1-6|15|once|NA|TRBV28
CASSPQGLYNSPLHF
TGTGCCAGCAGTCCACAGGGTCTCTATAATTCACCCCTCCACTTT
>TRBJ2-1|16|NA|TRBD1|TRBV5-6
CASSGDREEVYNEQFF
TGTGCCAGCAGCGGGGACAGGGAAGAGGTCTACAATGAGCAGTTCTTC
>TRBJ1-3|15|NA|NA|TRBV2
CASSAEAASGNTIYF
TGTGCCAGCAGTGCAGAAGCGGCCTCTGGAAACACCATATATTTT
>TRBJ1-2|14|once|TRBD1|TRBV28
CASSLAGTGIGYTF
TGTGCCAGCAGTCTAGCTGGGACAGGGATAGGCTACACCTTC
>TRBJ2-1|14|NA|NA|TRBV7-9
CSSSQRGGNNEQFF
TGTTCCAGCAGCCAAAGGGGGGGGAACAATGAGCAGTTCTTC
>TRBJ1-2|15|NA|NA|TRBV4-2
CASSQEQGVGYGYTF
TGTGCCAGCAGCCAAGAACAGGGAGTAGGCTATGGCTACACCTTC
>TRBJ1-1|15|NA|TRBD1|TRBV6-5
CASRPPQGAGTEAFF
TGTGCCAGCAGACCTCCCCAGGGGGCTGGGACTGAAGCTTTCTTT
>TRBJ2-2|16|few|NA|TRBV28
CASSSQRVFGTGELFF
TGTGCCAGCAGTTCCCAGAGGGTCTTTGGCACCGGGGAGCTGTTTTTT
>TRBJ1-2|13|few|NA|TRBV2
CASLGTRGKGYTF
TGTGCCAGCCTCGGGACACGGGGTAAAGGCTACACCTTC
>TRBJ2-5|17|NA|NA|TRBV15
CATSREFVLRNLETQYF
TGTGCCACCAGCAGAGAATTTGTCCTGCGGAATTTGGAGACCCAGTACTTC
>TRBJ2-3|16|NA|TRBD2|TRBV18
CASSPLLREQADTQYF
TGTGCCAGCTCACCACTCTTGCGGGAGCAAGCAGATACGCAGTATTTT
>TRBJ2-5|16|NA|TRBD1|TRBV5-6
CASSPGGRDRGGSQYF
TGTGCCAGCAGCCCAGGGGGGCGGGACAGGGGTGGATCCCAGTACTTC
>TRBJ1-1|13|NA|NA|TRBV6-1
CASRNPGDTEAFF
TGTGCCAGCAGGAACCCCGGGGACACTGAAGCTTTCTTT
>TRBJ1-2|15|NA|TRBD1|TRBV27
CASSLRAGGANGYTF
TGTGCCAGCAGTCTCCGGGCAGGGGGCGCAAATGGCTACACCTTC
>TRBJ2-6|17|NA|TRBD1|TRBV7-9
CSSSLGQGFSGANVLTF
TGTTCCAGCAGCCTGGGACAGGGTTTCTCTGGGGCCAACGTCCTGACTTTC
>TRBJ2-1|13|NA|TRBD1|TRBV18
CASSASSTGGEFF
TGTGCCAGCTCAGCATCGTCTACAGGGGGTGAGTTCTTC
>TRBJ1-1|15|NA|TRBD1|TRBV5-6
CASSLSGTANTEAFF
TGTGCCAGCAGCTTATCAGGGACAGCGAACACTGAAGCTTTCTTT
>TRBJ2-3|13|NA|TRBD2|TRBV30
CARRLAGGVTQYF
TGTGCACGGAGGCTAGCGGGAGGGGTTACGCAGTATTTT
>TRBJ2-3|15|few|TRBD1|TRBV6-5
CASSDWTGEGDTQYF
TGTGCCAGCAGTGACTGGACAGGGGAAGGAGATACGCAGTATTTT
>TRBJ2-7|17|NA|TRBD1|TRBV6-1
CASSEPVPGQGAYEQYF
TGTGCCAGCAGTGAACCCGTACCGGGACAGGGCGCCTACGAGCAGTACTTC
>TRBJ2-7|14|few|NA|TRBV28
CASSSHEGAYEQYF
TGTGCCAGCAGTTCCCATGAGGGGGCCTACGAGCAGTACTTC
>TRBJ2-1|12|NA|NA|TRBV7-2
CASSLGQYEQFF
TGTGCCAGCAGCTTAGGCCAGTATGAGCAGTTCTTC
>TRBJ1-5|15|NA|NA|TRBV12-1
CASSCDRESNQPQHF
TGTGCCAGCAGCTGTGACAGGGAGAGCAATCAGCCCCAGCATTTT
>TRBJ1-5|15|NA|NA|TRBV19
CASSLGHYSNQPQHF
TGTGCCAGTAGTCTGGGACATTATAGCAATCAGCCCCAGCATTTT
>TRBJ2-2|16|NA|TRBD1|TRBV29-1
CSVKIRQGSDTGELFF
TGCAGCGTAAAAATCCGACAGGGGTCGGACACCGGGGAGCTGTTTTTT
>TRBJ2-7|16|NA|TRBD2|TRBV9
CASSVRPSGSSPEQYF
TGTGCCAGCAGCGTTAGACCTAGCGGGAGTTCCCCCGAGCAGTACTTC
>TRBJ2-1|14|NA|NA|TRBV19
CASSIVGGGNEQFF
TGTGCCAGTAGTATCGTGGGTGGGGGGAATGAGCAGTTCTTC
>TRBJ2-5|11|NA|NA|TRBV29-1
CSVGDGGDQYF
TGCAGCGTTGGGGACGGAGGGGACCAGTACTTC
>TRBJ2-1|13|NA|NA|TRBV25-1
CASSRQGYNEQFF
TGTGCCAGCAGTCGGCAGGGTTACAATGAGCAGTTCTTC
>TRBJ2-7|16|NA|TRBD1|TRBV5-1
CASSLWRGQGAHEQYF
TGCGCCAGCAGCTTGTGGAGGGGACAGGGGGCCCACGAGCAGTACTTC
>TRBJ2-7|15|NA|NA|TRBV27
CASLIMRLPTYEQYF
TGTGCCAGCCTTATTATGAGGCTGCCGACCTACGAGCAGTACTTC
>TRBJ2-1|14|NA|TRBD2|TRBV10-3
CAISEGTSLNEQFF
TGTGCCATCAGTGAGGGGACTAGCCTTAATGAGCAGTTCTTC
>TRBJ2-7|13|NA|NA|TRBV2
CASRRDTTYEQYF
TGTGCCAGCAGACGAGACACCACCTACGAGCAGTACTTC
>TRBJ2-7|12|NA|NA|TRBV10-1
CASSATGGEQYF
TGCGCCAGCAGTGCTACTGGCGGCGAGCAGTACTTC
>TRBJ2-2|14|NA|NA|TRBV18
CASSQSAGDGELFF
TGTGCCAGCTCACAGTCAGCAGGCGACGGGGAGCTGTTTTTT
>TRBJ2-4|13|NA|NA|TRBV9
CASSVGLVGIQYF
TGTGCCAGCAGCGTAGGCCTAGTCGGCATTCAGTACTTC
>TRBJ2-2|16|NA|TRBD2|TRBV10-3
CAISRGTSGPTGELFF
TGTGCCATCAGCAGGGGGACTAGCGGGCCGACCGGGGAGCTGTTTTTT
>TRBJ1-2|11|NA|NA|TRBV28
CAGGVNYGYTF
TGTGCAGGGGGGGTTAACTATGGCTACACCTTC
>TRBJ1-1|16|NA|TRBD1|TRBV7-9
CSSSHWTGGGNTEAFF
TGTTCCAGCAGCCATTGGACAGGGGGCGGGAACACTGAAGCTTTCTTT
>TRBJ1-1|14|NA|NA|TRBV28
CASLLGVTNTEAFF
TGTGCCAGCCTATTAGGGGTTACGAACACTGAAGCTTTCTTT
>TRBJ2-3|18|NA|NA|TRBV15
CATSSPRGGAMSTDTQYF
TGTGCCACCAGCAGCCCCAGGGGAGGGGCGATGAGCACAGATACGCAGTATTTT
>TRBJ2-1|15|NA|NA|TRBV28
CASVPAGRSYNEQFF
TGTGCCAGCGTGCCTGCGGGCCGCTCCTACAATGAGCAGTTCTTC
>TRBJ2-7|13|few|NA|TRBV4-1
CASSQLLAYEQYF
TGCGCCAGCAGCCAACTTCTCGCCTACGAGCAGTACTTC
>TRBJ2-3|16|NA|NA|TRBV15
CATSTWSGLGADTQYF
TGTGCCACCAGCACATGGAGCGGGCTGGGCGCAGATACGCAGTATTTT
>TRBJ2-1|16|NA|TRBD2|TRBV27
CASSLYGTSEYNEQFF
TGTGCCAGCAGTTTATACGGGACTAGCGAGTACAATGAGCAGTTCTTC
>TRBJ2-1|16|NA|TRBD2|TRBV4-1
CASSQDLAGGGNEQFF
TGCGCCAGCAGCCAAGATTTAGCGGGAGGTGGCAATGAGCAGTTCTTC